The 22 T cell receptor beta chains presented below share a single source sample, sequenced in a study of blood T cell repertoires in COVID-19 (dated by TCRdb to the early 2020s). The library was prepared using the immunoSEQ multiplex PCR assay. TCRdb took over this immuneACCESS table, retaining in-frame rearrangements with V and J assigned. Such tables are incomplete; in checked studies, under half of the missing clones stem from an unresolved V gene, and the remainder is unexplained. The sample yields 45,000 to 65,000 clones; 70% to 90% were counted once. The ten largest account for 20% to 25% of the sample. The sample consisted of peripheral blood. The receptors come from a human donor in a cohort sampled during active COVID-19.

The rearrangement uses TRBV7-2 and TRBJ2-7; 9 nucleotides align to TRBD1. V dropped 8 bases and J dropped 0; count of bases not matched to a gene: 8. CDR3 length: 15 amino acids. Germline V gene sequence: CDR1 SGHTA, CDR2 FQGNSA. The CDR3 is CASRTGVGVSYEQYF. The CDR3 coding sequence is TGTGCCAGCCGGACAGGGGTGGGCGTCTCCTACGAGCAGTACTTC.

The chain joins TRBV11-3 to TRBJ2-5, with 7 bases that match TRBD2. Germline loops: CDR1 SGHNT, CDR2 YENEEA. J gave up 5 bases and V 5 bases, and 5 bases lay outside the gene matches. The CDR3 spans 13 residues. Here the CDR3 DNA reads TGTGCCAGCAGCACGACTAGCTTCGAGACCCAGTACTTC. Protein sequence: CASSTTSFETQYF.

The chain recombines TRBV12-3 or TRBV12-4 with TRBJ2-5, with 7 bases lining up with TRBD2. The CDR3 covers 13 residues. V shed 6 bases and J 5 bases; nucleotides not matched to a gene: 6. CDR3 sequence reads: CASSSHGGETQYF. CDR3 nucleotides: TGTGCCAGCAGCTCCCACGGGGGGGAGACCCAGTACTTC.

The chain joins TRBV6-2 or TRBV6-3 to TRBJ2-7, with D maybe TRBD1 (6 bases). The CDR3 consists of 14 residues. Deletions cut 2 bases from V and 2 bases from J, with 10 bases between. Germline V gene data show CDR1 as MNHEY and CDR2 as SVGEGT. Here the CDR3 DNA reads TGTGCCAGCAGTTACGGCGGACAGACCTACGAGCAGTACTTC. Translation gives CASSYGGQTYEQYF.

As DNA, the CDR3 is TGCGCCAGCAGCCAAGGGGCAGGGACTTACAATGAGCAGTTCTTC. It specifies CASSQGAGTYNEQFF. This rearrangement joins TRBV4-1 to TRBJ2-1; possibly TRBD2 for D (6 bases). The CDR3 totals 15 residues. The V gene lost 1 base and the J gene lost 4 bases, with 11 bases spanning the gap. From germline, CDR1 is MGHRA and CDR2 YSYEKL.

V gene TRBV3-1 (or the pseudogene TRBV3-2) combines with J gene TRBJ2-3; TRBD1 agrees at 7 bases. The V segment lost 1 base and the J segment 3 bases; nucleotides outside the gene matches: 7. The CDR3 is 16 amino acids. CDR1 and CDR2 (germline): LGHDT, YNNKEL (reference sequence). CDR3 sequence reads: CASSQVSGGVTDTQYF. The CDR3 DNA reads TGTGCCAGCAGCCAAGTATCAGGGGGAGTAACAGATACGCAGTATTTT.

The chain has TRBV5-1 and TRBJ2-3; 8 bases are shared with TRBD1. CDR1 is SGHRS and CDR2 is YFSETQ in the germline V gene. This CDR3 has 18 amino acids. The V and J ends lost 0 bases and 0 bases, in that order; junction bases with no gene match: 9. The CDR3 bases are TGCGCCAGCAGCTTGGGGCAGGGGGCCGAACTTAGCACAGATACGCAGTATTTT. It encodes CASSLGQGAELSTDTQYF.

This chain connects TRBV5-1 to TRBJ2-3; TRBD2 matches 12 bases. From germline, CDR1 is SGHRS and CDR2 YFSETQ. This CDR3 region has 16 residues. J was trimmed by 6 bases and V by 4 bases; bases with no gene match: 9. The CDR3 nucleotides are TGCGCCAGCAGCCAGGGACTAGCGGGCTTACGGGATACGCAGTATTTT. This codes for CASSQGLAGLRDTQYF.

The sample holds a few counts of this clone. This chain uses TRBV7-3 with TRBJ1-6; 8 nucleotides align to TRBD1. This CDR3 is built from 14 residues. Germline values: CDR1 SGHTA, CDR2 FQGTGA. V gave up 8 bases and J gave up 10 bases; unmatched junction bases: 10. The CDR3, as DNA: TGTGCCAGCGCCCCACAGGGGGGGAACTCACCCCTCCACTTT. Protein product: CASAPQGGNSPLHF.

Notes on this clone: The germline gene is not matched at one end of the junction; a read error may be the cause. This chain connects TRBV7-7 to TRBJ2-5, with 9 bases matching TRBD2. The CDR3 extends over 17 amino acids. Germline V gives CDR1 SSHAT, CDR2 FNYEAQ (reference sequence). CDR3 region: CASSLRPSGGIQETQYF. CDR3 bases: TGTGCTAGCAGCCTGCGTCCAAGCGGGGGGATACAAGAGACCCAGTACTTC.

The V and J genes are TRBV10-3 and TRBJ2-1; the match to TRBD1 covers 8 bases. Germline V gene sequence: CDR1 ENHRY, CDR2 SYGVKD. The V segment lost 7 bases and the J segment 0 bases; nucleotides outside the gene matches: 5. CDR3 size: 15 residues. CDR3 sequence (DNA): TGTGCCATCACCGATGACAGGGGCTCCTACAATGAGCAGTTCTTC. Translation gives CAITDDRGSYNEQFF.

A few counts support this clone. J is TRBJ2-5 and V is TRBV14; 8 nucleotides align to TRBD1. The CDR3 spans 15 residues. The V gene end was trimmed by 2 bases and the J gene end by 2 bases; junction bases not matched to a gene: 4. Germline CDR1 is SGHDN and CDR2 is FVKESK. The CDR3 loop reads CASSQWDRLQETQYF. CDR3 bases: TGTGCCAGCAGCCAATGGGACAGGCTACAAGAGACCCAGTACTTC. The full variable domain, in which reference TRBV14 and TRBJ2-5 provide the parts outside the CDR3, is EAGVTQFPSHSVIEKGQTVTLRCDPISGHDNLYWYRRVMGKEIKFLLHFVKESKQDESGMPNNRFLAERTGGTYSTLKVQPAELEDSGVYFCASSQWDRLQETQYFGPGTRLLVL.

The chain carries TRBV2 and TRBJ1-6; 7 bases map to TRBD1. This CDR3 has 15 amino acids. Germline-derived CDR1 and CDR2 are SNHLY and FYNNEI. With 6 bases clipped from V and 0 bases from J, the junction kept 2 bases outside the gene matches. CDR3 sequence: CASSRDSSYNSPLHF. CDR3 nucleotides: TGTGCCAGCAGCCGGGACAGCTCCTATAATTCACCCCTCCACTTT.

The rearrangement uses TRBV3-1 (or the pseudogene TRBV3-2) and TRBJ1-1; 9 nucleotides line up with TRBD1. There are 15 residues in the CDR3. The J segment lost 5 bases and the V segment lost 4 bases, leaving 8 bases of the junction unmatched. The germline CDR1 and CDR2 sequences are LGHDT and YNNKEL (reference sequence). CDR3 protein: CASSPGDRVGTEAFF. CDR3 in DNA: TGTGCCAGCAGCCCCGGGGACAGGGTGGGGACTGAAGCTTTCTTT.

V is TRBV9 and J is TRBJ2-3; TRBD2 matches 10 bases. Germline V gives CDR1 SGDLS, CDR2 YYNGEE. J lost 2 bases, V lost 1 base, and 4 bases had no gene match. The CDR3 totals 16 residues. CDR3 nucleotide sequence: TGTGCCAGCAGCGTAAGCCTAGCGGGGGACACAGATACGCAGTATTTT. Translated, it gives CASSVSLAGDTDTQYF.

CDR3 nucleotide sequence: TGCGCCAGCAGCTCGACAGGGACGGGTGGAAACACCATATATTTT. Its protein is CASSSTGTGGNTIYF. The chain recombines TRBV5-1 with TRBJ1-3; 7 bases fit TRBD1. There are 15 residues in the CDR3. The germline gives CDR1 SGHRS, CDR2 YFSETQ. The J segment lost 3 bases and the V segment lost 3 bases, leaving 6 bases of the junction unmatched. Full variable domain (missing parts from reference TRBV5-1 and TRBJ1-3): KAGVTQTPRYLIKTRGQQVTLSCSPISGHRSVSWYQQTPGQGLQFLFEYFSETQRNKGNFPGRFSGRQFSNSRSEMNVSTLELGDSALYLCASSSTGTGGNTIYFGEGSWLTVV.

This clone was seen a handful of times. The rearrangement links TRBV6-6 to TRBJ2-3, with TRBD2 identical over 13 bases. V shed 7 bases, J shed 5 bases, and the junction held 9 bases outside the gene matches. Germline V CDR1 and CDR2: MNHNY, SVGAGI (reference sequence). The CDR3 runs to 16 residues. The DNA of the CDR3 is TGTGCCAGCACCTACGGACGGACTAGCGGGGGAGATACGCAGTATTTT. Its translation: CASTYGRTSGGDTQYF.

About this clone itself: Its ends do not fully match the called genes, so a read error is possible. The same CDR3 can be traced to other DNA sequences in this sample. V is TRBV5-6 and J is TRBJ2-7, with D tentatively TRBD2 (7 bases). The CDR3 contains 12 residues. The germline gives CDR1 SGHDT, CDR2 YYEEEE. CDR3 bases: TGTGCCACCGGGGCAGGGGACTACGAGCAATACTTC. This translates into CATGAGDYEQYF.

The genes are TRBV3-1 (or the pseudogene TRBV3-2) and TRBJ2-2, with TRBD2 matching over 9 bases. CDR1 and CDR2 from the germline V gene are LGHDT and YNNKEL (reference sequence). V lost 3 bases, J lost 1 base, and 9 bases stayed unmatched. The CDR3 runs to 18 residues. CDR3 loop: CASSQGPALAGNTGELFF. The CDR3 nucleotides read TGTGCCAGCAGCCAGGGCCCTGCACTAGCGGGGAACACCGGGGAGCTGTTTTTT.

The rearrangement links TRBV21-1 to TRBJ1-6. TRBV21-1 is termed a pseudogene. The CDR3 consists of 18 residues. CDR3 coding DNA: TGTGCCAGCAGCATCCTCTCTCAGGGCGGGGAGGCTAATTCACCCCTCCACTTT. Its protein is CASSILSQGGEANSPLHF.

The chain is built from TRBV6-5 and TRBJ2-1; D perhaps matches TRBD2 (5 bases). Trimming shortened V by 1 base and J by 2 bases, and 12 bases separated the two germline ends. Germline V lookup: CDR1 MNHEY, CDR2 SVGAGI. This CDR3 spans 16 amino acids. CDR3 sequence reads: CASSYFGVMTYNEQFF. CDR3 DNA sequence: TGTGCCAGCAGTTACTTCGGGGTGATGACCTACAATGAGCAGTTCTTC.

In DNA, the CDR3 is TGTGCCAGCAGTGAATTGGGACAGGGGGATGCGGATACGCAGTATTTT. Translation gives CASSELGQGDADTQYF. The V and J genes are TRBV25-1 and TRBJ2-3; 11 nucleotides align to TRBD1. The germline V gene has CDR1 MGHDK and CDR2 SYGVNS. The V gene end was trimmed by 1 base and the J gene end by 6 bases; junction bases not matched to a gene: 6. The CDR3 runs 16 residues. The variable domain in full, completed from reference TRBV25-1 and TRBJ2-3, reads EADIYQTPRYLVIGTGKKITLECSQTMGHDKMYWYQQDPGMELHLIHYSYGVNSTEKGDLSSESTVSRIRTEHFPLTLESARPSHTSQYLCASSELGQGDADTQYFGPGTRLTVL.